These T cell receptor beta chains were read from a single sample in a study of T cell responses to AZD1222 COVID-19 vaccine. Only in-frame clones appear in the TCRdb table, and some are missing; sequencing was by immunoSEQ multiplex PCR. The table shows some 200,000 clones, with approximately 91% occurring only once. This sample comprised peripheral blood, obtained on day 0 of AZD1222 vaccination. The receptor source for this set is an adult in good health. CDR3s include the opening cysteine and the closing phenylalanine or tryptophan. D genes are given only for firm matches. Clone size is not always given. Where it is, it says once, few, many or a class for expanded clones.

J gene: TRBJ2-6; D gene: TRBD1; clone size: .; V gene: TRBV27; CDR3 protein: CATRTGDISGANVLTF; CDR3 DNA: TGTGCCACCCGGACAGGCGACATCTCTGGGGCCAACGTCCTGACTTTC
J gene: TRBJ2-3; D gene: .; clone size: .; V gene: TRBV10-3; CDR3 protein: CAISNRVEDTQYF; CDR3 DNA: TGTGCCATCAGCAACAGGGTCGAAGATACGCAGTATTTT
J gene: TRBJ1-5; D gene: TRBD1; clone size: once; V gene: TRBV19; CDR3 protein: CASESRDRGQPQHF; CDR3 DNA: TGTGCCAGTGAAAGCCGGGACAGGGGACAGCCCCAGCATTTT
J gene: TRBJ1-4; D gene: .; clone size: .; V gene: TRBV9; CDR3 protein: CASSVAGSGKLFF; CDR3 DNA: TGTGCCAGCAGCGTAGCTGGGTCGGGAAAACTGTTTTTT
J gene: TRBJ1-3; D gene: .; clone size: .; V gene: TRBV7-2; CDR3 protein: CASSLFQGPGNTIYF; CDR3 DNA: TGTGCCAGCAGCTTATTTCAGGGCCCCGGAAACACCATATATTTT
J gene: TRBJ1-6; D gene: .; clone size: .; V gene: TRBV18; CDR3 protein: CASSPQLGDSYNSPLHF; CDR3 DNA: TGTGCCAGCTCACCTCAATTGGGGGACTCCTATAATTCACCCCTCCACTTT
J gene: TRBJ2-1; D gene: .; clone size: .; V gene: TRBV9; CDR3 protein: CASSVSGDSYNEQFF; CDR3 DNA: TGTGCCAGCAGCGTATCAGGGGACTCCTACAATGAGCAGTTCTTC
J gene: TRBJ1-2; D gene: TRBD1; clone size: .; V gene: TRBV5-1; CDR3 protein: CASSDVARGEDGYTF; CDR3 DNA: TGCGCCAGCAGCGACGTGGCCAGGGGGGAAGATGGCTACACCTTC
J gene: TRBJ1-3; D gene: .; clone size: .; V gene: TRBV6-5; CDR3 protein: CASRSSDGARNTIYF; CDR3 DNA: TGTGCCAGCAGGTCCTCAGACGGGGCCCGGAACACCATATATTTT
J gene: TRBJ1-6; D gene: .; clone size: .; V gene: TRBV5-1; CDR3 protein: CASSLVGGADSPLHF; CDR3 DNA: TGCGCCAGCAGCTTGGTCGGGGGGGCCGATTCACCCCTCCACTTT
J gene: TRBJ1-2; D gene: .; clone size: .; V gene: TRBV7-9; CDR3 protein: CASSDRSGARDEKWRGYTF; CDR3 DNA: TGTGCCAGCAGCGATCGAAGCGGAGCTCGGGACGAGAAATGGAGGGGCTACACCTTC
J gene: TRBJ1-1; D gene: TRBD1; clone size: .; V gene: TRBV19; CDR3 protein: CASSPNPGGTEAFF; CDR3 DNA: TGTGCCAGTAGTCCCAATCCAGGGGGTACTGAAGCTTTCTTT
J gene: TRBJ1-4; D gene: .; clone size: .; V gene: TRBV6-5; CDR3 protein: CASSFDGYEKLFF; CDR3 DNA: TGTGCCAGCAGTTTCGACGGTTATGAAAAACTGTTTTTT
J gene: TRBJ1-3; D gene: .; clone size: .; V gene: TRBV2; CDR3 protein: CASSETVGGAGNTIYF; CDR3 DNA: TGTGCCAGCAGTGAAACCGTTGGCGGGGCTGGAAACACCATATATTTT
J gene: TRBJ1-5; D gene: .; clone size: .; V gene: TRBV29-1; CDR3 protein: CSAGEQPQHF; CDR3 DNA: TGCAGCGCTGGAGAACAGCCCCAGCATTTT
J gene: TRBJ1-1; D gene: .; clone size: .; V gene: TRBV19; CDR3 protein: CASSSLTDLLNTEAFF; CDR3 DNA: TGTGCCAGTAGTTCGTTGACAGATTTACTGAACACTGAAGCTTTCTTT
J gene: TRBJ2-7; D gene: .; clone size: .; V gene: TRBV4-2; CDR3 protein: CASSTRAKQYF; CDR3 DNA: TGTGCCAGCAGCACCCGAGCCAAGCAGTACTTC
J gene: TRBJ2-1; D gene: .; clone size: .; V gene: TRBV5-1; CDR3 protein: CASSSNGGTTDGYSYNEQFF; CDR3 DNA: TGCGCCAGCAGCTCCAACGGGGGGACAACGGACGGATACTCCTACAATGAGCAGTTCTTC
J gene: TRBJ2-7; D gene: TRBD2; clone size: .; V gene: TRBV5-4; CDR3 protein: CASSSTSGQSSYEQYF; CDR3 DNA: TGTGCCAGCAGCTCCACTAGCGGACAAAGCTCCTACGAGCAGTACTTC
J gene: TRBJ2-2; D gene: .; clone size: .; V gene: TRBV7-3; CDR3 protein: CASSPTAVGAANTGELFF; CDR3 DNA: TGTGCCAGCAGCCCTACGGCAGTGGGGGCGGCGAACACCGGGGAGCTGTTTTTT
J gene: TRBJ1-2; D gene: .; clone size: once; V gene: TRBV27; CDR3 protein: CASSLGAPSHYGYTF; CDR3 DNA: TGTGCCAGCAGTTTAGGGGCACCGTCGCACTATGGCTACACCTTC
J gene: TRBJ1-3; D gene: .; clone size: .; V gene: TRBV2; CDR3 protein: CASSVFDSWSTGNTIYF; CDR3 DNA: TGTGCCAGCAGTGTCTTCGACAGCTGGTCCACTGGAAACACCATATATTTT
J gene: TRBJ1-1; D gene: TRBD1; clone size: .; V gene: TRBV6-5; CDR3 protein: CASSNGQGWAEAFF; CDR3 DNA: TGTGCCAGCAGTAACGGACAGGGATGGGCTGAAGCTTTCTTT
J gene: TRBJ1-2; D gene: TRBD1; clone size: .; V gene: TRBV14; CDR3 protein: CASSRNLLSTGAGYTF; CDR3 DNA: TGTGCCAGCAGCCGGAACCTCCTATCGACAGGGGCTGGCTACACCTTC
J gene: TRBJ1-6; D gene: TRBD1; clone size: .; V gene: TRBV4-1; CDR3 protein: CASSQDRTGRVSLHF; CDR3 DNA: TGCGCCAGCAGCCAAGATAGGACAGGGAGGGTGTCCCTCCACTTT
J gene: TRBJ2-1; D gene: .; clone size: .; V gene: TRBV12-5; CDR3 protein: CASGLGLYNEQFF; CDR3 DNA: TGTGCTAGTGGTTTGGGCCTCTACAATGAGCAGTTCTTC
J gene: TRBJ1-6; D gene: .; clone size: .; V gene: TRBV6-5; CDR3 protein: CASTDEGRSSPLHF; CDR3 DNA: TGTGCCAGCACAGACGAGGGTCGGAGTTCACCCCTCCACTTT
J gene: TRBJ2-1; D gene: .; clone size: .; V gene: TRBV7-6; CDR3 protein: CASSSGTHNEQFF; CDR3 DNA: TGTGCCAGCAGCTCTGGGACCCACAATGAGCAGTTCTTC
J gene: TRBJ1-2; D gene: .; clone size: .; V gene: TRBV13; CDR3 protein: CASSSGTLNYGYTF; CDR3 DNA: TGTGCCAGCAGCTCCGGGACATTGAACTATGGCTACACCTTC
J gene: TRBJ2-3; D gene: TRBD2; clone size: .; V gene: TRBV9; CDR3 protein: CASSASGGQSTDTQYF; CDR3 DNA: TGTGCCAGCAGCGCTAGCGGGGGGCAAAGCACAGATACGCAGTATTTT
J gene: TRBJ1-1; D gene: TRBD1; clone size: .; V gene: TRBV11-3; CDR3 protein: CASSETGFTEAFF; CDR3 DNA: TGTGCCAGCAGCGAGACAGGGTTCACTGAAGCTTTCTTT